Shown below are 19 T cell receptor beta chains from a single sample sequenced in a study of CXCR3-negative and CXCR3-positive naive CD8 T cells. Preparation of TRB cDNA libraries relied on 5' RACE carrying UMI labels. From the 5' RACE reads, TCRdb lists one entry per CDR3 protein and no DNA. The sample totals fewer than 55,000 distinct CDR3 sequences. Sequenced sample: naive CXCR3- CD8+ T cells from blood. Subset denoted: CD45RO-CCR7+CD27+CD95- naive CD8+ T cells lacking CXCR3 (TNR3-). These receptors all come from a human donor in good health. Some clones in this sample may be carry-over from other donors' samples.

The V and J genes are TRBV5-1 and TRBJ2-1. This CDR3 is 12 amino acids long. The V gene's germline CDR1 is SGHRS and CDR2 YFSETQ. The CDR3 here is CASTESKNEQFF.

The J gene is TRBJ2-3, the V gene TRBV28; TCRdb picks TRBD1, but there is no DNA to check that call. This CDR3 contains 14 residues. The germline CDR1 and CDR2 sequences are MDHEN and SYDVKM. The CDR3: CASSVAGSTDTQYF.

The V gene is TRBV7-8, the J gene TRBJ2-7; TCRdb names TRBD1, which stays unverified in the absence of DNA. The CDR3 has 14 amino acids. The germline V gene has CDR1 SGHVS and CDR2 FQNEAQ. CDR3 amino acids: CASSLGGGRTEQYF.

The chain carries TRBV6-5 and TRBJ2-2; TCRdb's D call, TRBD2, is unchecked because there is no DNA. CDR1 is MNHEY and CDR2 is SVGAGI in the germline V gene. The CDR3 spans 17 residues. CDR3 loop: CASSYSLAGGSGGELFF.

This chain's CDR3 is CSAREETAWILEQFF. V and J are TRBV20-1 and TRBJ2-1; TCRdb gives TRBD1 as the D gene, but with no DNA this cannot be confirmed. Germline CDR1 reads DFQATT; CDR2 reads SNEGSKA (reference sequence). The CDR3 extends over 15 amino acids.

The V call is TRBV14, the J call TRBJ2-3. CDR1 is SGHDN, CDR2 FVKESK, per germline. The CDR3 is 16 amino acids. CDR3 sequence reads: CASSLGPVMGSDTQYF.

CDR3 in amino acids: CSVEGVSLETQYF. The chain is built from TRBV29-1 and TRBJ2-5. Germline V gene sequence: CDR1 SQVTM, CDR2 ANQGSEA. The CDR3 is 13 amino acids.

This rearrangement joins TRBV4-1 to TRBJ2-1. The CDR3 covers 12 residues. CDR1 is MGHRA, CDR2 YSYEKL, per germline. This CDR3 reads CASRSRLGEQFF.

V is TRBV28 and J is TRBJ2-7; TCRdb's assignment of TRBD2 cannot be checked, as there is no DNA. Per the germline V gene, CDR1 is MDHEN and CDR2 is SYDVKM. CDR3 size: 13 residues. CDR3 loop: CAIHGTSGDEQYF.

This chain joins TRBV7-6 and TRBJ1-1; the TCRdb D gene call, TRBD1, has no DNA to confirm it. Germline V gives CDR1 SGHVS, CDR2 FNYEAQ. The CDR3 covers 13 residues. The CDR3 loop reads CASSPGADTEAFF.

The genes are TRBV28 and TRBJ2-7; TCRdb outputs TRBD2, but without DNA this stays unchecked. The CDR3 is 15 amino acids. Germline values: CDR1 MDHEN, CDR2 SYDVKM. The CDR3: CASSLGGRGDYEQYF.

The J gene is TRBJ2-1, the V gene TRBV12-3 or TRBV12-4. The length of the CDR3 is 16 residues. The CDR3: CASRHGGKSSYNEQFF.

The chain is built from TRBV29-1 and TRBJ2-3; TCRdb's D call, TRBD2, is unchecked because there is no DNA. The CDR3 consists of 17 residues. CDR1 and CDR2 (germline): SQVTM, ANQGSEA. CDR3 in amino acids: CSVGLAGVRGETDTQYF.

This sequence joins TRBV29-1 and TRBJ2-1; absent DNA, TCRdb's TRBD2 call cannot be checked. Germline assignment: CDR1 SQVTM and CDR2 ANQGSEA. The CDR3 contains 14 residues. CDR3: CSVVGLASYNEQFF.

This rearrangement joins TRBV28 to TRBJ2-5; TCRdb returns TRBD2, unconfirmable since there is no DNA. Germline V gives CDR1 MDHEN, CDR2 SYDVKM. The CDR3 runs 15 residues. The CDR3 region is CASTLSLARQETQYF.

V gene TRBV10-3 combines with J gene TRBJ2-3. This CDR3 is 12 amino acids long. From germline, CDR1 is ENHRY and CDR2 SYGVKD. The CDR3 reads CAISEGTDTQYF.

The chain couples TRBV7-9 to TRBJ2-7; TCRdb picks TRBD2, but there is no DNA to check that call. This CDR3 has 15 amino acids. Germline V gene sequence: CDR1 SEHNR, CDR2 FQNEAQ (reference sequence). This CDR3 is CASSLAAGGRIEQYF.

This chain uses TRBV9 with TRBJ2-1; without DNA, the TCRdb call of TRBD2 cannot be checked. Germline-derived CDR1 and CDR2 are SGDLS and YYNGEE. The CDR3 is 16 amino acids. The CDR3 is CASSSPAGPSHNEQFF.

The J gene is TRBJ1-5, the V gene TRBV6-5; the D call from TCRdb, TRBD1, cannot be confirmed without DNA. Germline loops: CDR1 MNHEY, CDR2 SVGAGI. The CDR3 totals 15 residues. CDR3 sequence: CASSLTGGTGQPQHF.